This T cell receptor beta chain originates from a study of OX40 agonist ivuxolimab in advanced cancers. The method was immunoSEQ multiplex PCR; TCRdb's version includes in-frame clones alone and lacks a portion of them. Here the sample spans roughly 20,000 clones, roughly 72% being singletons. Germline V gene data show CDR1 as SQVTM and CDR2 as ANQGSEA. Unmatched junction bases numbered 13, after V lost 1 base and J lost 4 bases. The CDR3 has 18 residues. Blood sampling took place at baseline, cycle 4 day 1, and cycle 7 day 1. The receptor was derived from an adult with an advanced solid tumor such as melanoma, head and neck, liver or kidney cancer. This rearrangement joins TRBV29-1 to TRBJ2-2; 9 bases are shared with TRBD1. The sample in question was CD4+ or CD8+ T cells sorted from blood, obtained in a trial of the OX40 agonist ivuxolimab. CDR3 bases: TGCAGCGTTGAAGGGCTCCGGGGACAGGGATCTAGCACCGGGGAGCTGTTTTTT. This encodes CSVEGLRGQGSSTGELFF.